A selection of T cell receptor beta chains follows, all from one sample in a study of blood T cell repertoires in COVID-19. Clones were sequenced by immunoSEQ multiplex PCR, and TCRdb holds only the in-frame ones, with some missing. The sample holds fewer than 200,000 clones, about nine tenths seen once. Sequenced: peripheral blood. The receptors shown here come from a man aged 25-45 years with COVID-19, enrolled during active disease. Each CDR3 is given without its conserved first and last residue. Fields, in order: V gene, J gene, CDR3 length, CDR3 protein.

V gene: TRBV4-3
J gene: TRBJ2-7
CDR3 length: 11
CDR3 protein: ASSPGLREEQY

V gene: TRBV5-6
J gene: TRBJ1-1
CDR3 length: 11
CDR3 protein: ASSLNRGRGAF

V gene: TRBV20-1
J gene: TRBJ1-5
CDR3 length: 15
CDR3 protein: SASKDRGSVQRQPQH

V gene: TRBV4-3
J gene: TRBJ2-4
CDR3 length: 14
CDR3 protein: ASSQSPGGAKNIQY

V gene: TRBV28
J gene: TRBJ1-6
CDR3 length: 13
CDR3 protein: ASSSIRRVDSPLH

V gene: TRBV2
J gene: TRBJ1-1
CDR3 length: 11
CDR3 protein: ASSEAVTGGAF

V gene: TRBV4-3
J gene: TRBJ1-1
CDR3 length: 13
CDR3 protein: ASSQDRSGETEAF

V gene: TRBV6-5
J gene: TRBJ1-6
CDR3 length: 12
CDR3 protein: ASSYSTGEGPLH

V gene: TRBV14
J gene: TRBJ1-3
CDR3 length: 14
CDR3 protein: ASSQYYLSSGNTIY

V gene: TRBV29-1
J gene: TRBJ2-7
CDR3 length: 12
CDR3 protein: SAKGGTGLYEQY

V gene: TRBV7-6
J gene: TRBJ2-5
CDR3 length: 17
CDR3 protein: ASSLRLAGGSFPGETQY

V gene: TRBV24-1
J gene: TRBJ2-1
CDR3 length: 14
CDR3 protein: ATSDQTSRLFNEQF

V gene: TRBV11-2
J gene: TRBJ2-7
CDR3 length: 11
CDR3 protein: ASSPIHGGEQY

V gene: TRBV6-2/TRBV6-3
J gene: TRBJ2-3
CDR3 length: 10
CDR3 protein: ASSPLSDTQY

V gene: TRBV19
J gene: TRBJ1-1
CDR3 length: 10
CDR3 protein: ASSIRDTEAF

V gene: TRBV30
J gene: TRBJ1-2
CDR3 length: 11
CDR3 protein: AWWDRGREGYT

V gene: TRBV5-8
J gene: TRBJ1-2
CDR3 length: 14
CDR3 protein: ATPPLETGSNYGYT

V gene: TRBV12-5
J gene: TRBJ2-1
CDR3 length: 15
CDR3 protein: ASGSNPGQGLYNEQF

V gene: TRBV19
J gene: TRBJ1-2
CDR3 length: 12
CDR3 protein: ASSYSGPLYGYT

V gene: TRBV7-2
J gene: TRBJ2-2
CDR3 length: 12
CDR3 protein: ASSRDRATGELF

V gene: TRBV20-1
J gene: TRBJ2-5
CDR3 length: 8
CDR3 protein: SALRVVQY

V gene: TRBV7-3
J gene: TRBJ1-1
CDR3 length: 13
CDR3 protein: ASSPTPQANTEAF

V gene: TRBV6-5
J gene: TRBJ2-2
CDR3 length: 12
CDR3 protein: ASSYSSSNPKLF